This entry lists 30 T cell receptor beta chains sequenced from one sample in a study of blood T cell repertoires in COVID-19. Some clones are missing from TCRdb's copy, which holds only in-frame ones; the method was immunoSEQ multiplex PCR. This table has 60,000 to 70,000 clones, around 93% appearing once. Specimen: peripheral blood. Source of these receptors: a human donor in a cohort sampled during active COVID-19.

This chain joins TRBV4-3 and TRBJ2-1, with D hard to call. The germline CDR1 and CDR2 sequences are LGHNA and YSLEER. The CDR3 covers 14 residues. V dropped 0 bases and J dropped 5 bases, with 8 bases sitting between them. The CDR3 loop reads CASSQDWPNNEQFF. Written as DNA, the CDR3 is TGCGCCAGCAGCCAAGATTGGCCAAACAATGAGCAGTTCTTC.

The chain employs TRBV20-1 and TRBJ2-7; perhaps TRBD1 as D (6 bases). V lost 3 bases, J lost 3 bases, and 15 bases lay in between. In germline, CDR1 is DFQATT, CDR2 SNEGSKA (reference sequence). This CDR3 spans 14 amino acids. The CDR3: CSASSAGEFYEQYF. CDR3 bases: TGCAGTGCTAGTTCGGCAGGGGAATTCTACGAGCAGTACTTC.

The chain links TRBV18 to TRBJ2-7; no reliable D call. V was clipped by 3 bases and J by 1 base, with 16 bases between them. The CDR3 runs 16 residues. CDR1 and CDR2 (germline): KGHSH, LQKENI. The CDR3 loop reads CASSPLGRPQSYEQYF. CDR3 DNA sequence: TGTGCCAGCTCACCCCTTGGCAGGCCCCAGTCCTACGAGCAGTACTTC.

This clone was found a few times. This chain uses TRBV5-4 with TRBJ2-2, with 12 nucleotides matching TRBD2. V lost 1 base to trimming and J lost 8 bases; unmatched junction nucleotides: 3. Per germline, CDR1 SGHNT and CDR2 YYREEE (reference sequence). The CDR3 is 15 residues long. CDR3 sequence reads: CASSLTSGGQGELFF. The CDR3 DNA follows: TGTGCCAGCAGCTTGACTAGCGGGGGGCAGGGGGAGCTGTTTTTT.

The rearrangement uses TRBV19 and TRBJ1-3; D is unresolved. Germline CDR1 is LNHDA and CDR2 is SQIVND (reference sequence). Trimming removed 7 bases from V and 0 bases from J, with 10 bases in between. The CDR3 covers 14 residues. For the CDR3, the DNA is TGTGCCAGTACCGCAGGAAACTCTGGAAACACCATATATTTT. This codes for CASTAGNSGNTIYF.

The chain recombines TRBV7-2 with TRBJ1-6; D uncertain. V was shortened by 1 base and J by 6 bases, with 4 bases between the two germline ends. The CDR3 runs 13 residues. From germline, CDR1 is SGHTA and CDR2 FQGNSA. The CDR3 DNA sequence: TGTGCCAGCAGCTTAGACACTAATTCACCCCTCCACTTT. Protein: CASSLDTNSPLHF.

V is TRBV5-1 and J is TRBJ2-7, with D uncertain. The germline V and J ends were trimmed by 5 bases and 7 bases, with 13 bases remaining between them. This CDR3 has 12 amino acids. Germline CDR1 reads SGHRS; CDR2 reads YFSETQ. This chain's CDR3 is CASRSHEREQYF. CDR3 coding DNA: TGCGCCAGCAGATCGCACGAACGGGAGCAGTACTTC.

The chain carries TRBV12-3 or TRBV12-4 and TRBJ2-3; 11 bases map to TRBD1. Trimming took 6 bases from V and 4 from J; bases not matched to a gene: 0. This CDR3 is built from 13 residues. The CDR3 protein is CASRGQGADTQYF. Written as DNA, the CDR3 is TGTGCCAGCAGGGGACAGGGGGCAGATACGCAGTATTTT.

V and J are TRBV27 and TRBJ1-1, with unresolved D. V was clipped by 7 bases and J by 7 bases, with 16 bases between them. Looked up from germline, CDR1 is MNHEY and CDR2 is SMNVEV (reference sequence). This CDR3 spans 13 amino acids. The CDR3 reads CASNSPRFNEAFF. The DNA for the CDR3 is TGTGCCAGCAATTCTCCGCGCTTCAATGAAGCTTTCTTT.

The chain combines TRBV5-1 with TRBJ2-7, with TRBD2 matching 13 bases. J was trimmed by 5 bases and V by 3 bases; bases with no gene match: 5. This CDR3 comprises 15 residues. Germline lookup yields CDR1 SGHRS and CDR2 YFSETQ. CDR3 loop: CASSSGTSGTNEQYF. CDR3 bases: TGCGCCAGCAGCTCGGGGACTAGCGGGACAAACGAGCAGTACTTC.

This chain uses TRBV7-9 with TRBJ1-1; the match to TRBD1 covers 7 bases. Germline V gives CDR1 SEHNR, CDR2 FQNEAQ (reference sequence). The V and J ends lost 5 bases and 2 bases, in that order; junction bases with no gene match: 8. The CDR3 spans 15 residues. The CDR3, as DNA: TGTGCCAGCAGCCCACAGGGGTACCCAAACACTGAAGCTTTCTTT. Translated: CASSPQGYPNTEAFF. The full variable domain, its missing parts supplied by reference TRBV7-9 and TRBJ1-1, is DTGVSQNPRHKITKRGQNVTFRCDPISEHNRLYWYRQTLGQGPEFLTYFQNEAQLEKSRLLSDRFSAERPKGSFSTLEIQRTEQGDSAMYLCASSPQGYPNTEAFFGQGTRLTVV.

The V gene is TRBV2, the J gene TRBJ2-3, with 8 bases identical to TRBD2. V shed 8 bases, J shed 0 bases, and the junction held 16 bases outside the gene matches. CDR3 length equals 18 residues. Germline CDR1 reads SNHLY; CDR2 reads FYNNEI. In nucleotides, the CDR3 is TGTGCCAGCCAGAGGGAACTAGCGGACGAGACTAGCACAGATACGCAGTATTTT. Its translation: CASQRELADETSTDTQYF.

The chain links TRBV7-2 to TRBJ2-5, with 10 nucleotides matching TRBD2. In germline, CDR1 is SGHTA, CDR2 FQGNSA. V shed 4 bases and J 7 bases; nucleotides not matched to a gene: 12. The CDR3 spans 16 residues. The CDR3 DNA reads TGTGCCAGCAGCTCCGTCGCTAGCGGGGGAGTAGGGACCCAGTACTTC. Translated: CASSSVASGGVGTQYF.

The chain couples TRBV6-2 or TRBV6-3 to TRBJ1-5; D gene ambiguous. The V end was cut by 2 bases, the J end by 2 bases, with 7 bases between. The CDR3 is 14 amino acids. Germline V gene lookup returns CDR1 MNHEY and CDR2 SVGEGT. CDR3 residues: CASSYVSGNQPQHF. The DNA for the CDR3 is TGTGCCAGCAGTTACGTATCGGGCAATCAGCCCCAGCATTTT.

The genes are TRBV4-1 and TRBJ2-5, with D perhaps matching TRBD2 (5 bases). The CDR3 runs 15 residues. Germline-derived CDR1 and CDR2 are MGHRA and YSYEKL. Trimming shortened V by 0 bases and J by 7 bases, and 15 bases separated the two germline ends. For the CDR3, the DNA is TGCGCCAGCAGCCAAGAACAGTTCCAGGCGGGGACCCAGTACTTC. It codes for CASSQEQFQAGTQYF.

The chain links TRBV2 to TRBJ2-3; D is perhaps TRBD2 (5 bases). This CDR3 region has 15 residues. The V end was cut by 7 bases, the J end by 0 bases, with 14 bases between. Germline values: CDR1 SNHLY, CDR2 FYNNEI. The CDR3 reads CASKRDTASTDTQYF. In nucleotides, the CDR3 is TGTGCCAGCAAACGGGATACAGCTAGCACAGATACGCAGTATTTT.

The J gene is TRBJ2-3, the V gene TRBV7-2; tentative D call: TRBD2 (5 bases). Trimming shortened V by 5 bases and J by 1 base, and 13 bases separated the two germline ends. The germline V gene encodes CDR1 SGHTA and CDR2 FQGNSA. The CDR3 is made up of 15 amino acids. The CDR3 spells CASSRNTGGTDTQYF. In DNA form, the CDR3 reads TGTGCCAGCAGCCGGAACACCGGGGGCACAGATACGCAGTATTTT.

The gene calls are TRBV23-1 and TRBJ1-1; the match to TRBD1 covers 8 bases. TRBV23-1 is known as an ORF, though its function is uncertain. The CDR3 is made up of 14 amino acids. V dropped 7 bases and J dropped 5; count of bases not matched to a gene: 9. The CDR3 sequence: CASTLDRGGTEAFF. The DNA for the CDR3 is TGCGCCAGCACTTTAGACAGGGGAGGAACTGAAGCTTTCTTT.

V and J are TRBV28 and TRBJ1-1, with D tentatively TRBD1 (6 bases). V was pared by 3 bases and J by 0 bases, with 17 bases between. The CDR3 sequence is 17 residues long. CDR1 MDHEN and CDR2 SYDVKM come from the germline V gene. For the CDR3, the DNA is TGTGCCAGCAGTTTGAGCAGGGGTCGAAGGGTGAACACTGAAGCTTTCTTT. Translating it yields CASSLSRGRRVNTEAFF.

This clone was counted once. The V and J genes are TRBV5-4 and TRBJ2-2, with D possibly matching TRBD2 (5 bases). V was pared by 0 bases and J by 4 bases, with 13 bases between. CDR3 length: 16 residues. From germline, CDR1 is SGHNT and CDR2 YYREEE (reference sequence). The CDR3 DNA reads as TGTGCCAGCAGCTTGGGGAACAGCGGACTCACCGGGGAGCTGTTTTTT. Translation: CASSLGNSGLTGELFF.

The J gene is TRBJ2-7, the V gene TRBV4-1; D is ambiguous. This CDR3 region has 17 residues. Trimming took off 0 bases at V and 6 bases at J, with 21 bases between the two ends. Germline CDR1 reads MGHRA; CDR2 reads YSYEKL. The CDR3 here is CASSQDFSGPKYGEQYF. Written as DNA, the CDR3 is TGCGCCAGCAGCCAAGATTTTTCCGGTCCGAAGTACGGCGAGCAGTACTTC.

This rearrangement joins TRBV5-1 to TRBJ1-1; no firm D call. The germline gives CDR1 SGHRS, CDR2 YFSETQ. V lost 0 bases and J lost 4, with 10 bases in between. The CDR3 totals 14 residues. The CDR3 bases are TGCGCCAGCAGCTTGGCTTACAGATCCACTGAAGCTTTCTTT. Protein product: CASSLAYRSTEAFF.

The chain combines TRBV2 with TRBJ1-1; the D gene is possibly TRBD1 (5 bases). V shed 0 bases and J shed 7 bases, with 6 bases lying between them. This CDR3 has 12 residues. The germline V gene encodes CDR1 SNHLY and CDR2 FYNNEI. DNA of the CDR3: TGTGCCAGCAGTGAAGCAGGGGTTGAAGCTTTCTTT. This encodes CASSEAGVEAFF.

The chain carries TRBV7-2 and TRBJ1-1; perhaps TRBD1 as D (5 bases). Looked up from germline, CDR1 is SGHTA and CDR2 is FQGNSA. CDR3 size: 14 residues. V shed 6 bases and J shed 3 bases, with 14 bases lying between them. In DNA, the CDR3 is TGTGCCAGCAGACGGGGGGAGAGGGACACTGAAGCTTTCTTT. As protein: CASRRGERDTEAFF.

The chain recombines TRBV6-5 with TRBJ1-2, with a weak D call TRBD1 (6 bases). Trimming stripped 8 bases from V and 6 bases from J, with 19 bases between. The CDR3 contains 14 residues. Germline V lookup: CDR1 MNHEY, CDR2 SVGAGI. The CDR3 sequence is CASVGALVFDGYTF. CDR3 nucleotide sequence: TGTGCCAGCGTGGGGGCGCTTGTTTTCGATGGCTACACCTTC.

The CDR3 bases are TGCGCCAGCAGCTTGACCTTTGCGGGGGGGTCTCACAATGAGCAGTTCTTC. Amino acid sequence: CASSLTFAGGSHNEQFF. The J gene is TRBJ2-1, the V gene TRBV5-1; 9 bases fit TRBD2. Trimming cost V 1 base and J 5 bases; bases outside gene matches: 10. The CDR3 runs 17 residues. CDR1 and CDR2 (germline): SGHRS, YFSETQ.

The chain joins TRBV5-1 to TRBJ1-1; 7 bases are a match to TRBD1. Germline trimming cut 0 bases from V and 0 bases from J; bases unmatched to any gene: 5. The CDR3 extends over 16 amino acids. The germline gives CDR1 SGHRS, CDR2 YFSETQ. CDR3 loop: CASSLASTGVNTEAFF. The CDR3 DNA reads as TGCGCCAGCAGCTTGGCCTCCACAGGGGTGAACACTGAAGCTTTCTTT.

This chain joins TRBV3-1 (or the pseudogene TRBV3-2) and TRBJ2-3; D may be TRBD2 (6 bases). CDR3 length equals 13 residues. V was trimmed by 4 bases and J by 4 bases, leaving 9 bases between them. CDR1 LGHDT and CDR2 YNNKEL come from the germline V gene (reference sequence). The CDR3 nucleotides are TGTGCCAGCAGCCGGGGACTTTCAGATACGCAGTATTTT. Translating it yields CASSRGLSDTQYF.

The CDR3 spells CASRLTGGGNQPQHF. CDR3 in DNA: TGTGCCAGCAGACTAACAGGGGGCGGCAATCAGCCCCAGCATTTT. The chain has TRBV28 and TRBJ1-5; 9 nucleotides align to TRBD1. The CDR3 runs 15 residues. From germline, CDR1 is MDHEN and CDR2 SYDVKM. With V trimmed by 6 bases and J by 2 bases, 5 bases remained unmatched.

For the CDR3, the DNA is TGCGCCAGCAGCTTGGAGCAGGGCCTGGGAAGTAGGGAGCTGTTTTTT. Its protein product is CASSLEQGLGSRELFF. This chain connects TRBV5-1 to TRBJ2-2; TRBD1 might be the D (5 bases). The CDR3 totals 16 residues. Per germline, CDR1 SGHRS and CDR2 YFSETQ. The V end was cut by 0 bases, the J end by 9 bases, with 18 bases between.